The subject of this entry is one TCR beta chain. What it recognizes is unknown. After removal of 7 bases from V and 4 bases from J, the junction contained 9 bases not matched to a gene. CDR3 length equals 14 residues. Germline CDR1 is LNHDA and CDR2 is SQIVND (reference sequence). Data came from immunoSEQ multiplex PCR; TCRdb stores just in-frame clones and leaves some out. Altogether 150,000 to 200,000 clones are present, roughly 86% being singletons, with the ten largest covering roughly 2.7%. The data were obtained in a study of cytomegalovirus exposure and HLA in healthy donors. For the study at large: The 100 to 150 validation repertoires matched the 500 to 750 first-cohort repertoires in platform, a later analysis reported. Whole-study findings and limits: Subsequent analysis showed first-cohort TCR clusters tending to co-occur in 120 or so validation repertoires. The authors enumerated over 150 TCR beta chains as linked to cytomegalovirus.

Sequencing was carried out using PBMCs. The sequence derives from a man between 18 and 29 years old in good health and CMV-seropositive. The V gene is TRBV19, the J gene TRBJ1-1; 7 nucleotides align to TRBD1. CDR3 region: CASTTGSYGTEAFF. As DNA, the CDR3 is TGTGCCAGTACGACAGGGTCCTACGGCACTGAAGCTTTCTTT. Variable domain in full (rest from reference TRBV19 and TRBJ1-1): DGGITQSPKYLFRKEGQNVTLSCEQNLNHDAMYWYRQDPGQGLRLIYYSQIVNDFQKGDIAEGYSVSREKKESFPLTVTSAQKNPTAFYLCASTTGSYGTEAFFGQGTRLTVV.